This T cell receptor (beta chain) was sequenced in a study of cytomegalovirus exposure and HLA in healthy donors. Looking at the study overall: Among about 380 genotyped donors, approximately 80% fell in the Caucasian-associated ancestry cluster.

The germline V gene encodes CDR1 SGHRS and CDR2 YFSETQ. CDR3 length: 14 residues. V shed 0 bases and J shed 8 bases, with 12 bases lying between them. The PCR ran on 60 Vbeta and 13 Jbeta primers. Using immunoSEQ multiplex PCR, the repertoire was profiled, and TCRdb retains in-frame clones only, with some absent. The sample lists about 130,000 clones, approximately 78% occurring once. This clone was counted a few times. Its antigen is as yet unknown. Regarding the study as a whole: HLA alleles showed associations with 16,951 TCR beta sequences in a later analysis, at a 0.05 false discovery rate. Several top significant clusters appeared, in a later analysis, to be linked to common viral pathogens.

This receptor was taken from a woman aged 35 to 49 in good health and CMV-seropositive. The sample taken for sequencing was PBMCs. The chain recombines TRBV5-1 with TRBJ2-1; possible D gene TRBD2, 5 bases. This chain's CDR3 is CASSLELGHHEQFF. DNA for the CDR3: TGCGCCAGCAGCTTGGAACTAGGGCACCATGAGCAGTTCTTC.